This TCR beta chain was captured by sequencing in a study of blood T cell repertoires in COVID-19. Study details: Acute-phase and convalescent COVID-19 samples originated in the United States, Italy and Spain. T cells, B-cell-depleted T cells, or PBMCs supplied cDNA or gDNA.

Per the germline V gene, CDR1 is SEHNR and CDR2 is FQNEAQ (reference sequence). The CDR3 is made up of 15 amino acids. Trimming took 2 bases from V and 4 from J; bases not matched to a gene: 3. Patients in Seattle were enrolled during active infection, then followed longitudinally. Method: immunoSEQ multiplex PCR; TCRdb's copy keeps in-frame clones and lacks some. Altogether 170,000 or so clones are present, roughly 89% being singletons, with the ten largest covering around an eighth. This clone was counted a single time. The clonotype comes from a woman aged 65 to 85 with COVID-19, enrolled during active disease. Sample: peripheral blood. This chain connects TRBV7-9 to TRBJ2-5, with TRBD2 matching over 11 bases. The CDR3 region has the DNA TGTGCCAGCAGCTTAAGGCTAGCGGGAGGAGAGACCCAGTACTTC. It codes for CASSLRLAGGETQYF.